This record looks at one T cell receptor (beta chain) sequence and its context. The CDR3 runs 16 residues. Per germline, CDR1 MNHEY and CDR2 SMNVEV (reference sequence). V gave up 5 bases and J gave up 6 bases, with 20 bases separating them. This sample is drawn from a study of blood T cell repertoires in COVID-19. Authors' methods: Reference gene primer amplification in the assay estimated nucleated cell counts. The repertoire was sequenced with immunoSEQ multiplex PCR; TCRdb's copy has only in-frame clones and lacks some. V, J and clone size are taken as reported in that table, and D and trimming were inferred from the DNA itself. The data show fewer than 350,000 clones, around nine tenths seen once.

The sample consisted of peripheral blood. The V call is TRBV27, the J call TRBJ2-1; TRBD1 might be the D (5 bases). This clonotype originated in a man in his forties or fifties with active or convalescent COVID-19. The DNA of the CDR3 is TGTGCCAGCAGTGCTCCAAGGACATTACGCGGCAATGAGCAGTTCTTC. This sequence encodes CASSAPRTLRGNEQFF.